This TCR beta chain came from a study of cytomegalovirus exposure and HLA in healthy donors. In the study overall: The early release's HLA-typed donors yielded 78 million or so unique TCRs. Study-wide results and limits: Earlier analysis found most TCR beta V segments productive about 87% or about 30% of the time.

In germline, CDR1 is SGHNT, CDR2 YYREEE (reference sequence). Trimming at V came to 0 bases and at J to 7 bases, leaving 11 bases not matched to a gene. This CDR3 contains 18 residues. The PCR used 60 Vbeta and 13 Jbeta primers. The table came from immunoSEQ multiplex PCR; TCRdb's copy has only in-frame clones and leaves some out. Of 120,000 or so clones in the sample, approximately 83% are singletons; the top ten hold approximately 3.5%. As to this clone: Its matching antigen is unknown.

V and J are TRBV5-4 and TRBJ2-2; 11 bases fit TRBD2. The specimen was PBMCs. The clonotype was recovered from a woman between 35 and 50 years old in good health and CMV-seropositive. The CDR3 DNA reads as TGTGCCAGCAGCTTGGGGGGTCTAGCGGGAGGCCTTGACGGGGAGCTGTTTTTT. Residues: CASSLGGLAGGLDGELFF. Using reference TRBV5-4 and TRBJ2-2 for the parts outside the CDR3, the full variable domain is ETGVTQSPTHLIKTRGQQVTLRCSSQSGHNTVSWYQQALGQGPQFIFQYYREEENGRGNFPPRFSGLQFPNYSSELNVNALELDDSALYLCASSLGGLAGGLDGELFFGEGSRLTVL.